The rows below give T cell receptor beta chains drawn from one sample of a study of cytomegalovirus exposure and HLA in healthy donors. TCRdb's table, derived via immunoSEQ multiplex PCR, lists solely in-frame clones and lacks some. With tens of thousands of clones in the sample, the ten largest clones hold approximately 16%. Material for sequencing was PBMCs. The receptors originated from a male donor in good health and CMV-seronegative. The CDR3 runs from the conserved cysteine through the conserved F or W. The D gene is left open where the match is weak.

D	V	J	DNA	CDR3
TRBD2	TRBV19	TRBJ2-3	TGTGCCAGTAGTATATCAGGCAGCGGGGGGTACACAGATACGCAGTATTTT	CASSISGSGGYTDTQYF
TRBD2	TRBV15	TRBJ2-3	TGTGCCACCAGCACACTAGCGGGGGGGCCCACAGATACGCAGTATTTT	CATSTLAGGPTDTQYF
TRBD2	TRBV30	TRBJ2-1	TGTGCCTGGAGCGGAGCGGGGGGGCGGTTCTTC	CAWSGAGGRFF
-	TRBV7-8	TRBJ2-2	TGTGCCAGCCCGGGGAACACCGGGGAGCTGTTTTTT	CASPGNTGELFF
TRBD1	TRBV5-1	TRBJ1-1	TGCGCCAGCAGCTTGGAAAACAGGGGGCAGGGCACTGAAGCTTTCTTT	CASSLENRGQGTEAFF
TRBD1	TRBV18	TRBJ2-3	TGTGCCAGCTCACACGGGACAGAAAACACAGATACGCAGTATTTT	CASSHGTENTDTQYF
-	TRBV7-8	TRBJ1-2	TGTGCCAGCAGCGTCGGACCGACCGCATTGAAGCGGAACTATGGCTACACCTTC	CASSVGPTALKRNYGYTF
TRBD1	TRBV4-1	TRBJ2-7	TGCGCCAGCAGCCAAGATTTAGGGGGCTCCAACTACGAGCAGTACTTC	CASSQDLGGSNYEQYF
TRBD2	TRBV6-6	TRBJ2-5	TGTGCCAGCAGTTCTAGCGGGGGGGCGCAGACCCAGTACTTC	CASSSSGGAQTQYF
-	TRBV18	TRBJ1-1	TGTGCCAGCTCACCACCGGTGGGGCAGACTGAAGCTTTCTTT	CASSPPVGQTEAFF
-	TRBV9	TRBJ1-1	TGTGCCAGCAGCGTAGATTACATGAACACTGAAGCTTTCTTT	CASSVDYMNTEAFF
-	TRBV6-1	TRBJ1-2	TGTGCCAGCAGTGAAGACAGGGTCCCCTATGGCTACACCTTC	CASSEDRVPYGYTF
-	TRBV7-9	TRBJ2-3	TGTGCCAGCAGCTTACAGGGGGAGGCAGATACGCAGTATTTT	CASSLQGEADTQYF
TRBD1	TRBV9	TRBJ1-1	TGTGCCAGCAGCGCCCTGCGGACAGGGGGTTGGGAGGCTTTCTTT	CASSALRTGGWEAFF
-	TRBV5-6	TRBJ1-2	TGTGCCAGCAGCCCTCGGACTTTCTTTGGCTACACCTTC	CASSPRTFFGYTF
-	TRBV30	TRBJ1-2	TGTGCCTCTGAAGGGGGTACCGGTGGCTACACCTTC	CASEGGTGGYTF
-	TRBV11-3	TRBJ2-2	TGTGCCAGCCGTGTCGACTTTAACACCGGGGAGCTGTTTTTT	CASRVDFNTGELFF
-	TRBV5-1	TRBJ2-1	TGCGCCAGCAGCGGCCGGGGCTCGGGGGTCTATGAGCAGTTCTTC	CASSGRGSGVYEQFF
-	TRBV19	TRBJ1-2	TGTGCCACCGACTCCGGAGGTTATGGCTACACCTTC	CATDSGGYGYTF
TRBD1	TRBV6-4	TRBJ2-3	TGTGCCAGCAGTGCGGGACAGGGGGCAGATACGCAGTATTTT	CASSAGQGADTQYF
-	TRBV6-5	TRBJ1-1	TGTGCCAGCAGTTACTTGGACAGTCAGAACACTGAAGCTTTCTTT	CASSYLDSQNTEAFF
TRBD2	TRBV15	TRBJ2-2	TGTGCCACCAGCAGACTAGCGGGGGGGCCGGACGGGGAGCTGTTTTTT	CATSRLAGGPDGELFF
-	TRBV4-2	TRBJ2-3	TGTGCCAGCAGCCAAGTGGCAGGGCCCACAGATACGCAGTATTTT	CASSQVAGPTDTQYF
-	TRBV6-6	TRBJ2-1	TGTGCCAGCAGTTACTCGAGAGGAGAGTTCTTC	CASSYSRGEFF
-	TRBV4-1	TRBJ2-5	TGCGCCAGCAGCCAAGTCGAGAAAGCGGTGGAGACCCAGTACTTC	CASSQVEKAVETQYF
-	TRBV14	TRBJ1-1	TGTGCCAGCAGCCCAATTACAGGGAGGGGGACTGAAGCTTTCTTT	CASSPITGRGTEAFF
-	TRBV9	TRBJ1-3	TGTGCCAGCAGCGTAGAAAGTGAGGGAAACACCATATATTTT	CASSVESEGNTIYF
-	TRBV20-1	TRBJ2-5	TGCAGTGCTTTGGGCCGGGAGACCCAGTACTTC	CSALGRETQYF
-	TRBV2	TRBJ1-6	TGTGCCAGCAGTGCGGCAGGGATTTGGTCACCCCTCCACTTT	CASSAAGIWSPLHF
TRBD2	TRBV6-1	TRBJ2-3	TGTGCCAGCAGTGGGACTAGCGGGGGGGCAGATACGCAGTATTTT	CASSGTSGGADTQYF
-	TRBV25-1	TRBJ1-4	TGTGCCAGCAGACAGGGTATCGGAGAAAAACTGTTTTTT	CASRQGIGEKLFF
-	TRBV29-1	TRBJ1-3	TGCAGCGTCCCGGACAGTGGAAACACCATATATTTT	CSVPDSGNTIYF